This T cell receptor (beta chain) was found in a study of blood T cell repertoires in COVID-19. Study overall: Sources were T cells, B-cell-depleted T cells, or PBMCs; the material itself was cDNA or gDNA.

How the authors handled the data: Estimates of nucleated cell counts were drawn from the amplification of reference gene primers. Profiling relied on immunoSEQ multiplex PCR, and the TCRdb table lists in-frame clones only, not all of them. The V and J calls and clone size come from that table; D and trimming were worked out from the DNA. The sample records 650,000 to 800,000 clones, 70% to 90% being singletons. CDR3 size: 16 residues. CDR1 is SGHTA and CDR2 is FQGTGA in the germline V gene. The V and J ends lost 5 bases and 4 bases, in that order; junction bases with no gene match: 5. This clonotype originated in a young woman with acute or convalescent COVID-19. J is TRBJ2-3 and V is TRBV7-3, with TRBD2 identical over 14 bases. Sequencing used peripheral blood. The CDR3 loop is CASSNGLAGGADTQYF. The CDR3 nucleotides read TGTGCCAGCAGCAACGGACTAGCGGGGGGTGCAGATACGCAGTATTTT.